The sequence of this T cell receptor (beta chain) was determined in a study of blood T cell repertoires in COVID-19. Looked up from germline, CDR1 is SGHNT and CDR2 is YENEEA. Losses at the gene ends were 4 bases for V and 4 bases for J; bases not matched to a gene: 2. The CDR3 length is 14 residues. Using immunoSEQ multiplex PCR, the repertoire was profiled, and TCRdb retains in-frame clones only, with some absent. The repertoire holds 95,000 to 150,000 clones, with over 75% as singletons. The chain uses TRBV11-3 and TRBJ2-1, with 9 bases lining up with TRBD2. The sequencing sample was made of peripheral blood. The receptor comes from a man aged 60-69 years with active or convalescent COVID-19. In nucleotides, the CDR3 is TGTGCCAGCAGCTCTAGCGGGACATACAATGAGCAGTTCTTC. Residues: CASSSSGTYNEQFF.